This T cell receptor (beta chain) was sequenced in a study of blood T cell repertoires in COVID-19. In the original processing: Counts of nucleated cells, estimated from reference gene primer amplification, were obtained. The method was immunoSEQ multiplex PCR; TCRdb's version includes in-frame clones alone and lacks a portion of them. V, J and clone size are those of that table, while D and trimming were read from the DNA. Altogether 350,000 or so clones are present, about 88% being singletons, with the ten largest covering 1%. Trimming stripped 1 base from V and 3 bases from J, with 6 bases between. The CDR3 is made up of 13 amino acids. Assignments of participants to cohorts depended upon their own reported clinical history.

The rearrangement links TRBV12-3 or TRBV12-4 to TRBJ1-1; D is uncertain. The TCR comes from a woman aged 30 to 39 who had been exposed to COVID-19. Sequenced sample: PBMCs or T cells enriched from blood (not recorded which). The CDR3 DNA is TGTGCCAGCAGTTTAGAGGAGCACACTGAAGCTTTCTTT. This gives the protein CASSLEEHTEAFF.